The entry that follows covers one T cell receptor beta chain sequence. Its matching antigen is unknown. V lost 1 base and J 9 bases, leaving 13 bases between the germline ends. Germline loops: CDR1 SEHNR, CDR2 FQNEAQ (reference sequence). CDR3 size: 15 residues. With each sample, at least 5 micrograms of total RNA were extracted. The sample originates from a study of blood T cells in healthy people across ages. Background on the study: The template switching approach captured approximately one barcoded beta molecule for every two T cells.

General observations from the study: Naive CD4+ cell counts and diversity both ran higher in long-lived than in aged donors.

Next came a second PCR, run for about 6 to 12 cycles, which used a sample-barcoded 5' primer along with a J-beta primer mix. Each cDNA molecule received a tag from a template-switch adaptor that had 12 random nucleotides. Via MiXCR, TCRdb re-called the 5' RACE reads, giving one row per CDR3 protein. This table has about 670,000 distinct CDR3 sequences, roughly 43% appearing once. The sample consisted of blood. The TCR was taken from a man older than 75 in good health. This chain links TRBV7-9 with TRBJ1-6, with D maybe TRBD1 (6 bases). For the CDR3, the DNA is TGTGCCAGCAGCTTAGTGGACAGCTGGACTTCACCCCTCCACTTT. This sequence encodes CASSLVDSWTSPLHF. The variable domain in full, with the rest retrieved from reference TRBV7-9 and TRBJ1-6, is DTGVSQNPRHKITKRGQNVTFRCDPISEHNRLYWYRQTLGQGPEFLTYFQNEAQLEKSRLLSDRFSAERPKGSFSTLEIQRTEQGDSAMYLCASSLVDSWTSPLHFGNGTRLTVT.